This TCR beta chain was identified in a study of spatial heterogeneity in lung cancer. Overall study: Matched bulk RNA-seq yielded a T cell module score, and TCR transcript counts in tumor regions correlated strongly with that score. General observations from the study: The number of expanded tumor alpha and beta chains correlated with mutation number. In tumor T cells, estimated coverage reached around 7% for alpha chains and 13% for beta chains.

TCRdb reanalysed the 5' RACE reads using MiXCR and keeps one entry per CDR3 protein. The sample carries around 5,100 distinct CDR3 sequences, about 5.3% recorded once. Germline CDR1 and CDR2: DFQATT and SNEGSKA (reference sequence). The CDR3 is 15 residues long. V was trimmed by 1 base and J by 3 bases, leaving 15 bases between them. Time point given: sample taken at primary tumor resection. The sequenced material consisted of unsorted whole RNA from tumor, nontumor lung or frozen PBMC. This clonotype was observed many times. Its matching antigen is unknown. The V call is TRBV20-1, the J call TRBJ2-5; a possible D gene is TRBD1 (6 bases). This TCR came from a male donor with early-stage non-small cell lung cancer. Sequences were derived from lung tumor tissue, sampled at surgery. In DNA, the CDR3 is TGCAGTGCTAGAGGAGGCAGGGGTTGGGAAGAGACCCAGTACTTC. Amino acid sequence: CSARGGRGWEETQYF.